This T cell receptor beta chain appears in the sequencing data of a study of cytomegalovirus exposure and HLA in healthy donors. Profiling relied on immunoSEQ multiplex PCR, and the TCRdb table lists in-frame clones only, not all of them. The sample includes tens of thousands of clones, approximately 96% of them seen just once. What was sequenced was PBMCs. This clonotype originated in a woman between 18 and 30 years old in good health and CMV-seronegative.

In DNA, the CDR3 is TGTGCCAGCAGCCCCCGGACAGGGGTCGTTCCCCGAGGCGAGCAGTACTTC. Protein sequence: CASSPRTGVVPRGEQYF. The chain combines TRBV7-9 with TRBJ2-7, with 9 bases lining up with TRBD1. The germline CDR1 and CDR2 sequences are SEHNR and FQNEAQ (reference sequence). V was clipped by 5 bases and J by 6 bases; unmatched bases: 17. The CDR3 totals 17 residues.